A selection of T cell receptor beta chains follows, all from one sample in a study of STAT3 mutations in large granular lymphocyte leukemia. Using immunoSEQ multiplex PCR, the repertoire was profiled, and TCRdb retains in-frame clones only, with some absent. The repertoire holds more than 10,000 clones, with 88% as singletons. Sequencing input: PBMCs. Receptors were obtained from a human donor with T large granular lymphocyte leukemia. Some clones in this sample may be carry-over from other donors' samples. Each CDR3 is given without its conserved first and last residue. Each record gives: V gene, clone size, CDR3 protein. Clone sizes are given selectively: once, few, many, or a class where the clone is expanded.

TRBV6-5 | NA | ASSSLYEQY
TRBV7-2 | once | ASSLVGGAHGYT
TRBV6-6 | NA | ASSPDPYEQY
TRBV2 | NA | ASSELSGGANEQF
TRBV5-4 | few | ASSKDRSGNTEAF
TRBV5-4 | NA | ASRRAGSSYNEQF
TRBV5-6 | NA | ASSTPRTGNTGELF
TRBV19 | NA | ASSIVGTGKMNTEAF
TRBV7-9 | once | ASSLGVAGQETQY
TRBV5-4 | NA | ASSSGTSGRLQETQY
TRBV5-1 | NA | ASSLDGPSNYGYT
TRBV5-4 | NA | ASSLSGETGELF
TRBV5-1 | NA | ASSNPGTRRTGELF
TRBV6-5 | NA | ASSGSRGIGNTIY
TRBV6-6 | NA | ASSYGQGQEQY
TRBV5-1 | NA | ASSPWGGREETQY
TRBV6-6 | NA | ASNDGQTSGNTIY
TRBV5-1 | NA | ASRGGEPYNEQF
TRBV9 | NA | ASSVSGGRTDTQY
TRBV10-3 | once | AISRTSGRGSTGELF
TRBV7-2 | NA | ASSYGQGNYGYT
TRBV6-4 | NA | ASSEQGASTDTQY
TRBV5-4 | NA | ASSLDNLRGYT
TRBV6-1 | few | ASSEGVGQPQH
TRBV29-1 | NA | SVDRGEVTEAF
TRBV6-6 | NA | SSSRAPLNIQY
TRBV27 | NA | ASSVRPLADTQY
TRBV7-2 | NA | ASSLGRNTEAF
TRBV2 | few | ASSETGLGGNIQY
TRBV11-2 | NA | ASSLDVNRAGGYT
TRBV6-1 | once | ASSEMEGNTEAF
TRBV5-1 | NA | ASTRGQENYGYT
TRBV5-1 | NA | ASRSDAANEKLF
TRBV6-5 | NA | ASSRGQGIGYT